Given below is one TCR beta chain in context. Its antigen is unknown. No base-level quality is on record; no much larger clone is a single base apart. The entry originates in a study of cytomegalovirus exposure and HLA in healthy donors (TCRdb year 2017). Describing the broader study: According to an earlier analysis of 550 to 700 of the donors, about 179 million T cells yielded over 90 million unique TCR beta sequences and 276 Gb of sequence data. Approximately 310 gigabases of sequencing data and approximately 93 million unique TCR sequences were included in an early release covering under 650 HLA-typed donors. The genetic ancestry cluster associated with self-reported Caucasian donors included 65% to 90% of the roughly 410 genotyped donors. The study aimed to test whether cataloging public T cell receptors could reveal signatures of past pathogen exposure. The T cell repertoires of 700 or so subjects were profiled by immunosequencing and related to cytomegalovirus serostatus. Besides the first cohort of hundreds of subjects, a separate validation cohort made up of 120 different subjects was used. To predict cytomegalovirus infection status, the study combined high-throughput TCR immunosequencing, statistical association of individual TCRs with disease status, and machine learning. A later analysis re-examined previously published TCR beta repertoires from about 700 donors and added high-resolution HLA genotyping to investigate patterns of TCR occurrence. Rather than using new phenotypic data, the later analysis identified candidate immune exposures from TCR beta sequences and from how often those sequences occurred across donors. To decide whether each TCR beta V gene segment behaved as functional or pseudogenic, an earlier analysis of some 570 of the donors relied on high-throughput TCR beta sequencing. Donor age, sex, ethnicity and CMV serostatus were compiled together with the repertoire data. A later genetic analysis took genome-wide SNP genotypes for about 55% of the roughly 700 donors and used that subset as a discovery cohort. Every discovery cohort repertoire had been produced on one sequencing platform. HLA typing included class I and class II loci at four-digit resolution. The number of donors typed differed by locus, with about 629-630 for A, B, C, DRB1 and DQB1, about 500 for DQA1, over 600 for DPA1, and some 450 for DPB1. Roughly 5 DR-DQ haplotypes were handled as single units for association and clustering because linkage in the cohort was strong. Across 300 to 400 genotyped donors of the cohort, an average of about 220,000 unique TCR beta nucleotide sequences per donor were sequenced, and roughly 20% of those sequences were non-productive.

What the study reported, not specific to this receptor: Linkage disequilibrium might explain the correlated functional status among segregating V segments, but an unknown experimental factor could not be excluded. The study listed 164 TCR beta chains as associated with cytomegalovirus. Compared with equally common non-associated chains, HLA-associated TCR beta chains in a later analysis were more clonally expanded and had lower generation probabilities. In both the original and validation cohorts, the classifier was reported to diagnose cytomegalovirus status with high specificity and sensitivity. In a later analysis, the rate of TCR association differed among HLA loci, with DRB1 alleles having the most associated TCRs and HLA-C alleles having the fewest. This cohort had only TCR beta chains sequenced, and the lack of alpha or paired-chain data limited which features could be detected. A further reported finding was that TCR beta sequences accurately predicted the HLA-A and HLA-B alleles for most subjects in the first cohort. In vitro tests confirmed that a few of the cytomegalovirus-associated TCR beta chains recognize cytomegalovirus antigens. While some public TCRs were present in many individuals, most TCR sequences turned up only very rarely across donors. At a false discovery rate of 0.05, a later analysis linked 16,000 or so TCR beta sequences to specific HLA alleles. In a later analysis, several top co-occurrence clusters were reported to appear linked to parvovirus B19, influenza, CMV and Epstein-Barr virus. Some IMGT-functional V segments, including TRBV6-2 and TRBV6-3, could not be distinguished by the 87-base-pair reads and were therefore excluded. Roughly uniform sequencing depth across donors was assumed in presence/absence analyses, although this assumption may not hold. According to a later genetic analysis, donors in an Asian-associated ancestry cluster had fewer N-insertions in productive TCRs than the roughly 670-donor mean. A cluster of highly shared sequence variants was judged likely to represent a technical artifact of the sequencing pipeline. A later genetic analysis associated a missense DCLRE1C variant with V-gene and J-gene trimming of TCR beta chains, and an independent cohort replicated the association. The earlier analysis of approximately 590 of the donors excluded some 16 rarely observed V segments, including chromosome 9 orphons, because counts were too low. The only immune exposure information available for the cohort was CMV serostatus. Because HLA typing was unavailable for some donors at each locus, only the typed subset was used in association tests. According to the authors, the approach could potentially be generalized to other disease states and immunological phenotypes. When HLA alleles, especially DR and DQ, strongly co-occurred, TCR associations were difficult to assign to individual alleles. Most CMV-associated TCR beta chains appeared to be HLA-restricted in a later analysis, and the HLA associations seemed to be driven largely by CMV exposure. Broadly in line with IMGT annotations, most TCR beta V segments showed up in productive rearrangements about 87% or about 30% of the time in an earlier analysis of several hundred of the donors.

In total, roughly 670 healthy bone marrow donors made up the cohort. All cohort members were sampled while nominally healthy, although unrecorded immune exposures were likely present. The donor tested CMV seronegative and was one of the 352 seronegative cohort members. A peripheral blood sample was collected from each donor, and TCR beta sequencing was performed on peripheral blood mononuclear cells. The Qiagen DNeasy Blood Extraction Kit was used to extract genomic DNA from the blood cell samples. There are 16 amino acids in the CDR3, from cysteine to phenylalanine inclusive. Just CDR3 DNA is preserved here, 48 bases in frame from base 1. Trimming at the junction amounts to 10 bases on V and 4 bases on J, and the germline ends lie 25 bases apart. CDR1 and CDR2, looked up from the germline V gene (reference sequence), are LNHDA and SQIVND. Libraries were constructed by the immunoSEQ multiplex PCR assay. A mixture of 60 forward primers for TCR Vbeta segments and 13 reverse primers for TCR Jbeta segments was used in the multiplex PCR. The CDR3 region of rearranged TCR beta genes was amplified from genomic DNA with a multiplex PCR assay. On the Illumina HiSeq System, the amplified TCR beta libraries were sequenced as 87-base-pair reads. The paper's processing steps were these. A later analysis counted approximately 74 million unique TCR beta chains across the 690 or so repertoires, and around 9.9 million of these chains were shared by at least two donors. To remove PCR and sequencing errors, raw reads were error-corrected and collapsed into unique sequences using a nearest-neighbor algorithm that merged closely related sequences. CDR3 sequences were aligned to IMGT reference sequences to assign V, D and J gene segments. For a sequence to be retained, a match of at least six nucleotides to both a V gene segment and a J gene segment was required. A rearrangement was called productive if the CDR3 had no stop codons and remained in frame with V and J, and every other rearrangement was called non-productive. CDR3 was defined according to IMGT convention as the region running from the second conserved V-encoded cysteine to the conserved J-encoded phenylalanine. In an earlier analysis of around 600 of the donors, sequences lacking an unambiguous match to a single V gene segment were excluded. An earlier analysis of 550 to 650 of the donors classified V segments as functional when productive rearrangements were above 56.7% and as segregating when the standard deviation between donors was above 5%. To diagnose cytomegalovirus status from the catalog of TCR beta chain sequences, a statistical classification framework was built. In a later analysis, TCR nucleotide sequences were compared against IMGT/GENE-DB human TR gene sequences so that V and J genes could be assigned. A later analysis assigned CDR3 sequences and most-parsimonious VDJ recombination scenarios with the TCRdist pipeline. In a later analysis, each TCR beta chain was defined by its CDR3 amino acid sequence together with its V-gene family, and reads lacking a unique V-gene family were excluded. In a later analysis, 450 to 600 highly shared, low-generation-probability nucleotide sequences were removed to address suspected cross-contamination and a sequencing artifact. A later analysis calculated a clonal expansion index for each public chain from normalized within-repertoire ranks of inferred template counts. In a later analysis, generation probabilities were computed with a VDJ recombination model fitted to out-of-frame rearrangements, and the resulting probabilities were checked against IGoR. Hypergeometric tests were used in a later analysis to score TCR-TCR, TCR-HLA and TCR-CMV co-occurrence, with a repertoire-size bias correction applied to the TCR pairs. To estimate false discovery rates, a later analysis permuted the HLA or CMV assignments 20 times. In a later analysis, co-occurring TCRs were grouped with DBSCAN, and TCRdist sequence similarity was added when clustering was performed within HLA-allele-positive subsets. Repertoires with fewer than 30,000 or more than 120,000 public chains were left out of co-occurrence clustering, as were about five repertoires with anomalous nucleotide sharing. This immuneACCESS table, as held by TCRdb, lists in-frame sequences with V and J called but not all clones. Of the missing ones, under half trace to an unresolved V gene in checked studies; the others have no known cause. V and J calls and clone size are as listed in that table; D and trimming were resolved from the DNA. Counted in this sample were roughly 200,000 clones; 70% to 85% of them appeared once. The top ten clones comprise 0.69% of the sample.

Sequencing was carried out using PBMCs. This chain joins TRBV19 to TRBJ2-5; the D segment cannot be called with confidence. The clonotype originates from a woman between 40 and 55 years old in good health and CMV-seronegative. The DNA sequence is as follows: TGTGCCACAAGTACTTCCCCCCCCTATAACAGAGAGACCCAGTACTTC. It translates as CATSTSPPYNRETQYF.